The 22 T cell receptor beta chains below all came from one sample that was sequenced in a study of blood T cells in healthy people across ages. Sample-barcoded 5' priming and a J-beta primer mix drove a second PCR of roughly 6 to 12 cycles. TCRdb reanalysed the 5' RACE reads using MiXCR and keeps one entry per CDR3 protein. The table shows around 1.1 million distinct CDR3 sequences, with around two fifths occurring only once. The sample consisted of blood. Receptors were obtained from a man younger than 35 in good health.

This chain joins TRBV4-3 and TRBJ1-2; D unclear. The CDR3 totals 15 residues. Deletions cut 4 bases from V and 1 base from J, with 13 bases between. Germline CDR1 is LGHNA and CDR2 is YSLEER. CDR3 residues: CASSPDGDLNYGYTF. In DNA, the CDR3 is TGCGCCAGCAGCCCGGACGGAGACCTTAACTATGGCTACACCTTC.

CDR3: CAVRDGTDNQPQHF. Written as DNA, the CDR3 is TGTGCCGTCCGAGATGGGACAGACAATCAGCCCCAGCATTTT. The gene calls are TRBV15 and TRBJ1-5; 7 positions match TRBD1. Germline CDR1 reads LNHNV; CDR2 reads YYDKDF (reference sequence). This CDR3 has 14 residues. V lost 11 bases, J lost 3 bases, and 10 bases stayed unmatched. Full variable domain (missing parts from reference TRBV15 and TRBJ1-5): DAMVIQNPRYQVTQFGKPVTLSCSQTLNHNVMYWYQQKSSQAPKLLFHYYDKDFNNEADTPDNFQSRRPNTSFCFLDIRSPGLGDTAMYLCAVRDGTDNQPQHFGDGTRLSIL.

This clonotype was counted between two and nine times. This chain links TRBV3-1 with TRBJ2-1; 9 nucleotides agree with TRBD2. V gave up 1 base and J gave up 8 bases; unmatched junction bases: 6. Germline V gives CDR1 LGHDT, CDR2 YNNKEL (reference sequence). There are 15 residues in the CDR3. The CDR3 DNA sequence: TGTGCCAGCAGCCAAGTGTTGGCGGGGGGGGATGAGCAGTTCTTC. This gives the protein CASSQVLAGGDEQFF.

The chain carries TRBV6-5 and TRBJ1-1; D uncertain. Between the trimmed V and J ends, which lost 0 bases and 1 base, there was a span of 15 bases. Germline-derived CDR1 and CDR2 are MNHEY and SVGAGI. The CDR3 covers 17 residues. In DNA, the CDR3 is TGTGCCAGCAGTTACTCGAGATGGACTGGGTCGAACACTGAAGCTTTCTTT. This gives the protein CASSYSRWTGSNTEAFF.

This clonotype was picked up a small number of times. This chain uses TRBV5-6 with TRBJ2-3; TRBD1 matches at 10 bases. CDR1 and CDR2 from the germline V gene are SGHDT and YYEEEE. V shed 3 bases, J shed 1 base, and the junction held 5 bases outside the gene matches. The length of the CDR3 is 16 residues. CDR3 in amino acids: CASSSGQGGGTDTQYF. The CDR3 region has the DNA TGTGCCAGCAGCTCTGGACAGGGGGGGGGCACAGATACGCAGTATTTT.

The chain uses TRBV29-1 and TRBJ1-4, with D possibly being TRBD1 (5 bases). In germline, CDR1 is SQVTM, CDR2 ANQGSEA. V was pared by 1 base and J by 8 bases, with 11 bases between. This CDR3 has 13 amino acids. This CDR3 is CSVEGGVGEKLFF. The CDR3 nucleotides read TGCAGCGTTGAAGGGGGGGTAGGCGAAAAACTGTTTTTT.

This clonotype was counted between two and nine times. The V call is TRBV10-3, the J call TRBJ2-3, with a possible D match to TRBD2 (6 bases). Looked up from germline, CDR1 is ENHRY and CDR2 is SYGVKD. The CDR3 sequence is 13 residues long. Trimming shortened V by 3 bases and J by 5 bases, and 9 bases separated the two germline ends. The CDR3 is CAISDLRGDTQYF. The CDR3 DNA reads TGTGCCATCAGTGACCTGCGGGGAGATACGCAGTATTTT.

The chain uses TRBV20-1 and TRBJ1-4; perhaps TRBD1 as D (5 bases). This CDR3 is 12 amino acids long. The V end was cut by 5 bases, the J end by 10 bases, with 14 bases between. Germline V gene sequence: CDR1 DFQATT, CDR2 SNEGSKA (reference sequence). The CDR3 loop reads CSASQRGRKLFF. The DNA for the CDR3 is TGCAGTGCTTCGCAAAGGGGTAGAAAACTGTTTTTT.

The J gene is TRBJ2-1, the V gene TRBV6-5; D may be TRBD1 or TRBD2 (5 bases each). The CDR3 length is 13 residues. The V gene's germline CDR1 is MNHEY and CDR2 SVGAGI. V lost 5 bases and J 9 bases, leaving 14 bases between the germline ends. CDR3: CASSVGPPGEQFF. In DNA, the CDR3 is TGTGCCAGCAGTGTGGGACCGCCCGGTGAGCAGTTCTTC.

This clonotype was recorded at least ten times. This chain joins TRBV12-3 or TRBV12-4 and TRBJ2-5, with 7 bases identical to TRBD1. The V gene end was trimmed by 4 bases and the J gene end by 1 base; junction bases not matched to a gene: 3. The CDR3 length is 14 residues. Here the CDR3 reads CASSSDRAQETQYF. Here the CDR3 DNA reads TGTGCCAGCAGTTCCGACAGGGCCCAAGAGACCCAGTACTTC.

V and J are TRBV20-1 and TRBJ1-2; D is unclear. V lost 4 bases and J 1 base, leaving 7 bases between the germline ends. The CDR3 spans 12 residues. Germline values: CDR1 DFQATT, CDR2 SNEGSKA (reference sequence). The CDR3 sequence is CSATEFNYGYTF. The CDR3 DNA sequence: TGCAGTGCTACAGAATTTAACTATGGCTACACCTTC.

This chain joins TRBV12-3 or TRBV12-4 and TRBJ2-7; D remains ambiguous. Trimming left V 6 bases short and J 0 bases short, with 9 bases between. This CDR3 is built from 13 residues. In nucleotides, the CDR3 is TGTGCCAGCAGGTCAGGATTCTCCTACGAGCAGTACTTC. It codes for CASRSGFSYEQYF.

CDR3 in DNA: TGTGCCAGCAGTTTATCGTCGGCAGGGAATCAGCCCCAGCATTTT. Translating it yields CASSLSSAGNQPQHF. The rearrangement joins TRBV12-3 or TRBV12-4 to TRBJ1-5; a weak D match, TRBD1 (5 bases). Trimming pared 2 bases from V and 4 bases from J, leaving 12 bases between. This CDR3 has 15 amino acids.

The genes are TRBV6-6 and TRBJ2-1; TRBD1 matches 7 bases. The CDR3 runs 14 residues. CDR1 is MNHNY, CDR2 SVGAGI, per germline (reference sequence). V gave up 6 bases and J gave up 9 bases; unmatched junction bases: 11. In DNA, the CDR3 is TGTGCCAGCAGAAGGGACAGTTCGGTTCGTGAGCAGTTCTTC. Protein product: CASRRDSSVREQFF.

The V gene is TRBV3-1, the J gene TRBJ2-7, with D uncertain. The CDR3 has 15 amino acids. Germline V gene sequence: CDR1 LGHDT, CDR2 YNNKEL (reference sequence). Trimming removed 4 bases from V and 3 bases from J, with 16 bases in between. The CDR3 DNA reads TGTGCCAGCAGCCTGCACCAGGCACACTTCTACGAGCAGTACTTC. Protein: CASSLHQAHFYEQYF.

This sequence joins TRBV7-2 and TRBJ2-3, with TRBD2 matching over 11 bases. The germline V gene encodes CDR1 SGHTA and CDR2 FQGNSA. V gave up 5 bases and J gave up 6 bases; unmatched junction bases: 7. The CDR3 spans 15 residues. The CDR3 coding sequence is TGTGCCAGCAGCCCTACCCGGACTAGCGGGGATACGCAGTATTTT. Encoded protein: CASSPTRTSGDTQYF.

Only a few counts were recorded for this clonotype. As DNA, the CDR3 is TGTGCCAGCAGCCCCACCCAAAGTAGGGGAAGGGCAGAGAACCAGTACTTC. Residues: CASSPTQSRGRAENQYF. V and J are TRBV27 and TRBJ2-7, with D possibly being TRBD1 (5 bases). Germline V lookup: CDR1 MNHEY, CDR2 SMNVEV (reference sequence). This CDR3 spans 17 amino acids. V was clipped by 6 bases and J by 10 bases, with 31 bases between them.

This clonotype showed up just a few times. The rearrangement joins TRBV9 to TRBJ2-2; a possible D gene is TRBD2 (6 bases). Trimming removed 5 bases from V and 3 bases from J, with 11 bases in between. The CDR3 is 14 amino acids. Germline V CDR1 and CDR2: SGDLS, YYNGEE. CDR3 in amino acids: CASRGGGYTGELFF. The CDR3 DNA reads TGTGCCAGCAGGGGAGGAGGCTACACCGGGGAGCTGTTTTTT. Full variable domain (missing parts from reference TRBV9 and TRBJ2-2): DSGVTQTPKHLITATGQRVTLRCSPRSGDLSVYWYQQSLDQGLQFLIQYYNGEERAKGNILERFSAQQFPDLHSELNLSSLELGDSALYFCASRGGGYTGELFFGEGSRLTVL.

The chain employs TRBV6-2 or TRBV6-3 and TRBJ2-1; 11 nucleotides match TRBD2. In germline, CDR1 is MNHEY, CDR2 SVGEGT. Trimming took 5 bases from V and 0 from J; bases not matched to a gene: 9. This CDR3 contains 18 residues. Here the CDR3 reads CASSRGTSGSYSYNEQFF. The CDR3, as DNA: TGTGCCAGCAGTCGGGGAACTAGCGGGAGTTACTCCTACAATGAGCAGTTCTTC.

V is TRBV20-1 and J is TRBJ1-1; unclear D gene. Germline V gives CDR1 DFQATT, CDR2 SNEGSKA (reference sequence). This CDR3 comprises 8 residues. Trimming took 5 bases from V and 8 from J, leaving 3 bases between them. CDR3 in amino acids: CSAPEAFF. The DNA of the CDR3 is TGCAGTGCTCCAGAAGCTTTCTTT.

The table lists this clonotype with a count of one. The chain has TRBV6-6 and TRBJ1-1, with 10 bases that match TRBD1. The CDR3 spans 14 residues. In germline, CDR1 is MNHNY, CDR2 SVGAGI (reference sequence). Germline trimming cut 5 bases from V and 3 bases from J; bases unmatched to any gene: 3. Here the CDR3 reads CASSGDRGYTEAFF. CDR3 coding DNA: TGTGCCAGCAGTGGGGACAGGGGATACACTGAAGCTTTCTTT.

Comment on this clonotype: A much larger clone lies one base from this, so it may be a read error. V is TRBV4-2 and J is TRBJ1-1; D uncertain. The CDR3 totals 13 residues. CDR1 LGHNA and CDR2 YNFKEQ come from the germline V gene. CDR3 in amino acids: CTSSHGKNTEAFF. CDR3 sequence (DNA): TGTACCAGCAGCCATGGGAAGAACACTGAAGCTTTCTTT.